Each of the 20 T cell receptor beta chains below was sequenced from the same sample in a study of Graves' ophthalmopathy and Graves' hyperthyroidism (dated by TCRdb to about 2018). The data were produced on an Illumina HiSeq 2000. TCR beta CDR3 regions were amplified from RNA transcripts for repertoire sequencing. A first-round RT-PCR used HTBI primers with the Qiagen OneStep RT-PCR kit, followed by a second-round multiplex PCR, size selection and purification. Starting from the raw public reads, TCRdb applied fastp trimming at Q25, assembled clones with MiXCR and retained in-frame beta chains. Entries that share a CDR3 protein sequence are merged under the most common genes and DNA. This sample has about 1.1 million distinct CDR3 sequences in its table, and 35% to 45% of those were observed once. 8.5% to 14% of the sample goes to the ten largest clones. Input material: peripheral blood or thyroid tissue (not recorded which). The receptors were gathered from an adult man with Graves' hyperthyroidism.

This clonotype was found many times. The chain's CDR3 is CSVAHAVGRETQYF. The CDR3 DNA sequence: TGCAGCGTTGCCCATGCGGTTGGGCGAGAGACCCAGTACTTC. The chain combines TRBV29-1 with TRBJ2-5; no firm D call. Germline V gene lookup returns CDR1 SQVTM and CDR2 ANQGSEA. The CDR3 loop spans 14 amino acids. Deletions cut 4 bases from V and 4 bases from J, with 16 bases between.

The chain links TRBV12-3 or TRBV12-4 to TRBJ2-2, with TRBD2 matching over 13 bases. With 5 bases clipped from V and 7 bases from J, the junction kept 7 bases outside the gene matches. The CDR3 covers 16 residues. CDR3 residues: CASSRGTSGADGELFF. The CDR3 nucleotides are TGTGCCAGCAGTCGCGGGACTAGCGGGGCGGACGGGGAGCTGTTTTTT.

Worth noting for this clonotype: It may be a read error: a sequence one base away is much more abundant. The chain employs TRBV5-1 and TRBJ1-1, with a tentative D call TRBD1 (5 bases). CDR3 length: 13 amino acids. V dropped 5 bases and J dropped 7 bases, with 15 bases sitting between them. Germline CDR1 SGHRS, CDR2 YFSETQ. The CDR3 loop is CASSERDGDEAFF. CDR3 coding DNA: TGCGCCAGCAGTGAAAGGGACGGGGATGAAGCTTTCTTT. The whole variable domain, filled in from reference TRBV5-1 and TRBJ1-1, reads KAGVTQTPRYLIKTRGQQVTLSCSPISGHRSVSWYQQTPGQGLQFLFEYFSETQRNKGNFPGRFSGRQFSNSRSEMNVSTLELGDSALYLCASSERDGDEAFFGQGTRLTVV.

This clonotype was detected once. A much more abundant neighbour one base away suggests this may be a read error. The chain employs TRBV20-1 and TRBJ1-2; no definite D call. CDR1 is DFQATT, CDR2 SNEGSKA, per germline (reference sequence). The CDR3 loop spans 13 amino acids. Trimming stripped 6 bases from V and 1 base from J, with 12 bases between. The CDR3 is CSARKGRNYGYTF. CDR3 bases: TGCAGTGCCAGGAAAGGTCGTAACTATGGCTACACCTTC.

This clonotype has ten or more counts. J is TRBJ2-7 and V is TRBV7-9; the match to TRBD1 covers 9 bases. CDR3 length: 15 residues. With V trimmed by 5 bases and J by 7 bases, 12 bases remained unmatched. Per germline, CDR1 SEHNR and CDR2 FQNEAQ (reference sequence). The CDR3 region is CASSNRDRDSPEQYF. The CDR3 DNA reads TGTGCCAGCAGCAACCGGGACAGGGACAGCCCTGAGCAGTACTTC. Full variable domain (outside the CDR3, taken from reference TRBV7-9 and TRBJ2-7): DTGVSQNPRHKITKRGQNVTFRCDPISEHNRLYWYRQTLGQGPEFLTYFQNEAQLEKSRLLSDRFSAERPKGSFSTLEIQRTEQGDSAMYLCASSNRDRDSPEQYFGPGTRLTVT.

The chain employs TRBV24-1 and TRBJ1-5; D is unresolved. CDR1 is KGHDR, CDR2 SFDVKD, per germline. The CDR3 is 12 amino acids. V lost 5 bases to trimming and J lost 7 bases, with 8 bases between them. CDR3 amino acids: CATSASSQPQHF. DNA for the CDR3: TGTGCCACCAGTGCTAGTTCCCAGCCCCAGCATTTT.

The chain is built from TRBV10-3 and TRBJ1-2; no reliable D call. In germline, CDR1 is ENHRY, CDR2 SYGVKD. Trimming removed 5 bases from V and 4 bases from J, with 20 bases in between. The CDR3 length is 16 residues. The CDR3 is CAISRLTGGGGYGYTF. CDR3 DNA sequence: TGTGCCATCAGTCGACTGACGGGAGGCGGTGGCTATGGCTACACCTTC.

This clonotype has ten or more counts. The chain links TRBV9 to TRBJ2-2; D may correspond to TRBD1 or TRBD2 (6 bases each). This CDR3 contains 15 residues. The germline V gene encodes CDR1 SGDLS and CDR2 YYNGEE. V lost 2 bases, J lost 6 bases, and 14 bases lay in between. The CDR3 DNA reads TGTGCCAGCAGCGTGGGGGGCGTGGGATCCGGGGAGCTGTTTTTT. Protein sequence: CASSVGGVGSGELFF. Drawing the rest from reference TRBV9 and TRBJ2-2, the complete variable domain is DSGVTQTPKHLITATGQRVTLRCSPRSGDLSVYWYQQSLDQGLQFLIQYYNGEERAKGNILERFSAQQFPDLHSELNLSSLELGDSALYFCASSVGGVGSGELFFGEGSRLTVL.

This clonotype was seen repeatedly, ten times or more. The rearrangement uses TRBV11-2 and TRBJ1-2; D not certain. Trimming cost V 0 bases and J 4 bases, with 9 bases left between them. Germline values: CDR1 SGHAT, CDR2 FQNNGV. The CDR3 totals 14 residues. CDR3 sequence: CASSLDPGSYGYTF. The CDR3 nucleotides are TGTGCCAGCAGCTTAGACCCCGGGAGCTATGGCTACACCTTC.

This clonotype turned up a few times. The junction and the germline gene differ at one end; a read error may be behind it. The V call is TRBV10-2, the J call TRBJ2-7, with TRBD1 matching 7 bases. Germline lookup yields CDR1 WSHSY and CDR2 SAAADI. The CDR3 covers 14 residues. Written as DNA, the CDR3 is TGTGCCAGCAGTGAATACAGGGGTGGCTACGAGCAGTACTTC. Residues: CASSEYRGGYEQYF.

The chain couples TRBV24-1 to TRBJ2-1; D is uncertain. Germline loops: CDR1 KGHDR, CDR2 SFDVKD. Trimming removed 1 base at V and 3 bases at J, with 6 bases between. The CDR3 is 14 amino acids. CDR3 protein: CATSDFPNYNEQFF. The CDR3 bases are TGTGCCACCAGTGATTTCCCGAACTACAATGAGCAGTTCTTC.

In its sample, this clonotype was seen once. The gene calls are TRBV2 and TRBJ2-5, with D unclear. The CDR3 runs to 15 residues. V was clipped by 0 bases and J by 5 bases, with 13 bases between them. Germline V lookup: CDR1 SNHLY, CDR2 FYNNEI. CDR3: CASSEAGYTGETQYF. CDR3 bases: TGTGCCAGCAGTGAAGCGGGGTACACCGGGGAGACCCAGTACTTC.

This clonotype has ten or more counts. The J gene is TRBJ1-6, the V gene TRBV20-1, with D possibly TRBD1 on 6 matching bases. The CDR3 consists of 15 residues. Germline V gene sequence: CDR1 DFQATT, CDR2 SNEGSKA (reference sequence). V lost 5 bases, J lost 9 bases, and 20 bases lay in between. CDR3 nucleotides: TGCAGTGCTTACAGGGAGGTCTCGCTTGGTTCACCCCTCCACTTT. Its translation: CSAYREVSLGSPLHF.

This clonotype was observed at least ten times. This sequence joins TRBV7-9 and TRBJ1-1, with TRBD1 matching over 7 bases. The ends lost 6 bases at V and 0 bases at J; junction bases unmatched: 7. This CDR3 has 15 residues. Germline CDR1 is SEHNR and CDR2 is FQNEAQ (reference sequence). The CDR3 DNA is TGTGCCAGCAGGCCCCAGGGACAGATGAACACTGAAGCTTTCTTT. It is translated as CASRPQGQMNTEAFF.

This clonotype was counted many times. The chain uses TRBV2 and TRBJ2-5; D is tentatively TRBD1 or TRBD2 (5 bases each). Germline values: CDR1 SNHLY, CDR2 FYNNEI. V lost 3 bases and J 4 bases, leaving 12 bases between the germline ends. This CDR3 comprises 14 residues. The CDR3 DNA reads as TGTGCCAGCAGTGATCCGGGACCCGGAGAGACCCAGTACTTC. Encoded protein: CASSDPGPGETQYF.

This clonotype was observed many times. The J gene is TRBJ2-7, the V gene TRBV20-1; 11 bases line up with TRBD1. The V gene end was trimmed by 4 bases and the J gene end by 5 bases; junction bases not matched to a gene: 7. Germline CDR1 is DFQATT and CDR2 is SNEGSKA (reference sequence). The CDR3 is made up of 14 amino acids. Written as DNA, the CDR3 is TGCAGTGCTAACCGGGACAGGGGGACAGACGAGCAGTACTTC. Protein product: CSANRDRGTDEQYF.

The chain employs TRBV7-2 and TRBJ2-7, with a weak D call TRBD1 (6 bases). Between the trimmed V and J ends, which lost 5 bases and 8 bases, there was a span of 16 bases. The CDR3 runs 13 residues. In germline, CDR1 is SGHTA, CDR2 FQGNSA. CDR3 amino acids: CASSTQQGSQQYF. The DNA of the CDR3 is TGTGCCAGCAGCACCCAACAGGGAAGTCAGCAGTACTTC.

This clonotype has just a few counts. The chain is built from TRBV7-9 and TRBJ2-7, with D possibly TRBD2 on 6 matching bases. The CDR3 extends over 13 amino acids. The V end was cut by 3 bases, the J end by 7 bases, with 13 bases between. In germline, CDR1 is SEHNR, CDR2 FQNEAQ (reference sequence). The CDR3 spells CASSLQGGTEQYF. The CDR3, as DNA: TGTGCCAGCAGCTTGCAAGGAGGGACGGAGCAGTACTTC. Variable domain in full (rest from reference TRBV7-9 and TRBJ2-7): DTGVSQNPRHKITKRGQNVTFRCDPISEHNRLYWYRQTLGQGPEFLTYFQNEAQLEKSRLLSDRFSAERPKGSFSTLEIQRTEQGDSAMYLCASSLQGGTEQYFGPGTRLTVT.

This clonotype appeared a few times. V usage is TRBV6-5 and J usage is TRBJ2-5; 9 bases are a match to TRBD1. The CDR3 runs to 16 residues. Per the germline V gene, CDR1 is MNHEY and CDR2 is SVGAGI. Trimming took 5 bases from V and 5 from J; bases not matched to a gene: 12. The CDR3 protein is CASSPDRGAKGETQYF. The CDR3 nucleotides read TGTGCCAGCAGTCCAGACAGGGGGGCCAAGGGGGAGACCCAGTACTTC.

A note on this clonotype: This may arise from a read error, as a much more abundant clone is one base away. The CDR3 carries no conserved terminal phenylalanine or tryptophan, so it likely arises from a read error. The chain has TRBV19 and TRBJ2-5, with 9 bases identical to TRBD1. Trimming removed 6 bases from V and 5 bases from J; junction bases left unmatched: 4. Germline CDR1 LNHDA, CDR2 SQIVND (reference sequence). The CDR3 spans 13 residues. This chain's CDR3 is CASRDRGVETQYL. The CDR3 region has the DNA TGTGCCAGTAGGGACAGGGGAGTTGAGACCCAGTACCTC.